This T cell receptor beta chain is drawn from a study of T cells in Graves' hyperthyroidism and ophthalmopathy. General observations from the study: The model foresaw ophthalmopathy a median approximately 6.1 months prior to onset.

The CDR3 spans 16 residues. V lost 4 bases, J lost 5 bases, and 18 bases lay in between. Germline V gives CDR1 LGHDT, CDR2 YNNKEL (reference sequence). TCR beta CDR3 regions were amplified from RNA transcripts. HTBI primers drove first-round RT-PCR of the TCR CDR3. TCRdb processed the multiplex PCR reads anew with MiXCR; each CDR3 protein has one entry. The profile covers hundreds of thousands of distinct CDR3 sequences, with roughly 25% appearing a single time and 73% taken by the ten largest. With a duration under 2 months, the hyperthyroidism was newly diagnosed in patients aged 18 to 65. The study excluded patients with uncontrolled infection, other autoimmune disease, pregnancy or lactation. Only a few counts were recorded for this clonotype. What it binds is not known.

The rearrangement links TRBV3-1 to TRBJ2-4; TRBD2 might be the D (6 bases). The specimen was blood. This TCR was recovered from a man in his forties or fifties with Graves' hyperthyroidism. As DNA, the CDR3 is TGTGCCAGCAGCCGTCCGGGAGAGAGAGGCGAAAACATTCAGTACTTC. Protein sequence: CASSRPGERGENIQYF.